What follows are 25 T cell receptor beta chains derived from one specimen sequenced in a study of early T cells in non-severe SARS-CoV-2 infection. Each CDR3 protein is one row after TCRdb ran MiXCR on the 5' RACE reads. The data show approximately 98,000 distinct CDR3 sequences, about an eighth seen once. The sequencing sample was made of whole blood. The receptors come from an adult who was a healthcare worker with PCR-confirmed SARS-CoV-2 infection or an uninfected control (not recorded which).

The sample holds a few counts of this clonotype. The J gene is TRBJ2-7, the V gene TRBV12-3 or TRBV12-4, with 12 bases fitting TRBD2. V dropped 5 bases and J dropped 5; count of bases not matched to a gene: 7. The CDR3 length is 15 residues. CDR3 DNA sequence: TGTGCCAGCAGTCCACTGGGACTAGCGGGTGACGAGCAGTACTTC. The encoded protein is CASSPLGLAGDEQYF.

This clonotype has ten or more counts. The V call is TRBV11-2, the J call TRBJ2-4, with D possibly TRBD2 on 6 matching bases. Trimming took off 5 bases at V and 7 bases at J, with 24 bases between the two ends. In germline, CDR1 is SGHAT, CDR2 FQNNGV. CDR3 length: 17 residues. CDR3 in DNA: TGTGCCAGCAGCCCGATAGGGGACTCGAGAGACAAGAACATTCAGTACTTC. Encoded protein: CASSPIGDSRDKNIQYF. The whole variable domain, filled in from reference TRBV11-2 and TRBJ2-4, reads EAGVAQSPRYKIIEKRQSVAFWCNPISGHATLYWYQQILGQGPKLLIQFQNNGVVDDSQLPKDRFSAERLKGVDSTLKIQPAKLEDSAVYLCASSPIGDSRDKNIQYFGAGTRLSVL.

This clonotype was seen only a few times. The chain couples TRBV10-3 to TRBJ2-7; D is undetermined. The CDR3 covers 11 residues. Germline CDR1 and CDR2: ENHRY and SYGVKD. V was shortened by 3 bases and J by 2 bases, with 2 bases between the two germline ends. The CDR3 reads CAISDAYEQYF. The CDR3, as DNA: TGTGCCATCAGTGATGCCTACGAGCAGTACTTC.

Here the CDR3 reads CASSPLRTENQPQHF. For the CDR3, the DNA is TGTGCCAGCTCACCACTACGGACAGAAAATCAGCCCCAGCATTTT. The chain recombines TRBV18 with TRBJ1-5; D is possibly TRBD1 (6 bases). CDR1 KGHSH and CDR2 LQKENI come from the germline V gene. The CDR3 is 15 residues long. Trimming pared 1 base from V and 4 bases from J, leaving 11 bases between.

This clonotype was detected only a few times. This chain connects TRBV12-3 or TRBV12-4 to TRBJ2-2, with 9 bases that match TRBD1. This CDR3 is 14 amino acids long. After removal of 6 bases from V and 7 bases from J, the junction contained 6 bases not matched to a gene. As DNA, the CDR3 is TGTGCCAGCAGGAGACAGGGGGGAAACGGGGAGCTGTTTTTT. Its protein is CASRRQGGNGELFF.

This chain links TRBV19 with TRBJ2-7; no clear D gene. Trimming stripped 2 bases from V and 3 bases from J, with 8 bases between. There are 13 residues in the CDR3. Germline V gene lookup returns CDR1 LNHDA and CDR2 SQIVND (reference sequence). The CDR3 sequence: CASSISSVYEQYF. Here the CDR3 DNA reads TGTGCCAGTAGTATATCTTCAGTCTACGAGCAGTACTTC.

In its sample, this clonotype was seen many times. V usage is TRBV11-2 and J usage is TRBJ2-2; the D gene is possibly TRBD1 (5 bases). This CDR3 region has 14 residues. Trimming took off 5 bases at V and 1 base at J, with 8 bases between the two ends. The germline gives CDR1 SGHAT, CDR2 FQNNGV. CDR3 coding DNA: TGTGCCAGCAGCAGGACACAGAACACCGGGGAGCTGTTTTTT. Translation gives CASSRTQNTGELFF.

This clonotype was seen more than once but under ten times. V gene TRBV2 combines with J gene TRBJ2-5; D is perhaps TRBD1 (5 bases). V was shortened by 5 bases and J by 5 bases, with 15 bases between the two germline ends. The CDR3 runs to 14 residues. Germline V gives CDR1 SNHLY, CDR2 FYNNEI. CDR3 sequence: CASSRTSRTETQYF. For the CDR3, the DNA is TGTGCCAGCAGTCGGACATCTCGGACGGAGACCCAGTACTTC.

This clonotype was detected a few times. The DNA of the CDR3 is TGTGCCAGCAGTGATGAGGACCTCCTATATGGCTACACCTTC. Its protein is CASSDEDLLYGYTF. The chain joins TRBV6-1 to TRBJ1-2; D remains ambiguous. Germline V gives CDR1 MNHNS, CDR2 SASEGT. The CDR3 has 14 amino acids. Trimming shortened V by 3 bases and J by 5 bases, and 13 bases separated the two germline ends.

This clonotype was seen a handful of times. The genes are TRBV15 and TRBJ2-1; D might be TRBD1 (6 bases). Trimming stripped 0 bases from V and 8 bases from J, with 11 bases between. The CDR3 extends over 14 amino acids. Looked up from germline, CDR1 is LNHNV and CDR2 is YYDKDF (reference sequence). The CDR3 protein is CATSRDYAGDEQFF. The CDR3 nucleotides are TGTGCCACCAGCAGAGATTATGCAGGGGATGAGCAGTTCTTC.

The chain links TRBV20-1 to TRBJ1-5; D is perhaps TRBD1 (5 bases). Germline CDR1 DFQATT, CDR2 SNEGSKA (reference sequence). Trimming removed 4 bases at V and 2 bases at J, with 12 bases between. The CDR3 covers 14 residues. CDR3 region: CSAKQGLRNQPQHF. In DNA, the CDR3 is TGCAGTGCTAAGCAGGGACTCCGCAATCAGCCCCAGCATTTT.

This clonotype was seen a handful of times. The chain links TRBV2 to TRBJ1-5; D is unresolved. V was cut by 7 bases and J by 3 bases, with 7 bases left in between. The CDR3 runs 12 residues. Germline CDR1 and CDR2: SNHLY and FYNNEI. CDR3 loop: CASNSHNQPQHF. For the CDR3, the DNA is TGTGCCAGCAACAGTCACAATCAGCCCCAGCATTTT. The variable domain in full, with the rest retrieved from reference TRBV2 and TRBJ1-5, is EPEVTQTPSHQVTQMGQEVILRCVPISNHLYFYWYRQILGQKVEFLVSFYNNEISEKSEIFDDQFSVERPDGSNFTLKIRSTKLEDSAMYFCASNSHNQPQHFGDGTRLSIL.

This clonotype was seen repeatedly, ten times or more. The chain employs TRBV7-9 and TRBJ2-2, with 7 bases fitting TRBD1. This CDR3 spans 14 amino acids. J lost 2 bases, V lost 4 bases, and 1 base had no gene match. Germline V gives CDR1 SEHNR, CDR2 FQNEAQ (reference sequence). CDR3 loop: CASSWDSNTGELFF. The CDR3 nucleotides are TGTGCCAGCAGCTGGGACAGCAACACCGGGGAGCTGTTTTTT.

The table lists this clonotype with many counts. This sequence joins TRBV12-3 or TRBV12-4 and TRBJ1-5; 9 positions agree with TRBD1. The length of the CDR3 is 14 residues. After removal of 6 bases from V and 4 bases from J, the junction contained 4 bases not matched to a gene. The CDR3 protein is CASRTGTGNQPQHF. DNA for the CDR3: TGTGCCAGCAGAACCGGGACAGGGAATCAGCCCCAGCATTTT.

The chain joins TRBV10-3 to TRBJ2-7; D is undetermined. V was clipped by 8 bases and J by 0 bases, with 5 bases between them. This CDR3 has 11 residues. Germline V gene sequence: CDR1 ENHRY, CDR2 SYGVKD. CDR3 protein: CAIAFSYEQYF. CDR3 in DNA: TGTGCCATCGCCTTCTCCTACGAGCAGTACTTC.

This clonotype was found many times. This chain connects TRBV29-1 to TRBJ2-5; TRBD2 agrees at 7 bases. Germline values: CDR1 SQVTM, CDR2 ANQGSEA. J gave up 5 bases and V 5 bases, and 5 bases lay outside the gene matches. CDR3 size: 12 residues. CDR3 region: CSVPAGSETQYF. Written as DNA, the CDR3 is TGCAGCGTTCCAGCGGGGTCGGAGACCCAGTACTTC.

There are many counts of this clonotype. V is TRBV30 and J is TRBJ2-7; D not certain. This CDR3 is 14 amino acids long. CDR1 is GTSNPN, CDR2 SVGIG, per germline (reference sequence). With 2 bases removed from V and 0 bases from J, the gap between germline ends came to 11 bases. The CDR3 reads CAWSQSWSSYEQYF. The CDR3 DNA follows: TGTGCCTGGAGTCAGTCGTGGAGCTCCTACGAGCAGTACTTC.

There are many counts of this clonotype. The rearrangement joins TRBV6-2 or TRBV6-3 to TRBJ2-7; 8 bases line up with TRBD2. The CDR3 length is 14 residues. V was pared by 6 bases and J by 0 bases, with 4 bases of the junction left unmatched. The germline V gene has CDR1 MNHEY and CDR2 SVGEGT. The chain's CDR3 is CASSLLADSYEQYF. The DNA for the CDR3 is TGTGCCAGCAGCTTACTAGCGGACTCCTACGAGCAGTACTTC.

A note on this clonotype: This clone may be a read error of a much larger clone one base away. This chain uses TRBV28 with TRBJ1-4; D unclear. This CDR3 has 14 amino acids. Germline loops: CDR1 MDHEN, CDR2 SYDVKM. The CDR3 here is CASSPDGENEKLLF. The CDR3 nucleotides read TGTGCCAGCAGTCCGGATGGGGAAAATGAAAAACTGCTTTTT.

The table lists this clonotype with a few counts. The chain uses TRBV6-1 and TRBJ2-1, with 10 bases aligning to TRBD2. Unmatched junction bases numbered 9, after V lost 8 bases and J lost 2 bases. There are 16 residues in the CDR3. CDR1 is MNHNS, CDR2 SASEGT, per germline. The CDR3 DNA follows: TGTGCCAGCTGGTCTAGCGGGAGCCTTACCTACAATGAGCAGTTCTTC. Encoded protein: CASWSSGSLTYNEQFF.

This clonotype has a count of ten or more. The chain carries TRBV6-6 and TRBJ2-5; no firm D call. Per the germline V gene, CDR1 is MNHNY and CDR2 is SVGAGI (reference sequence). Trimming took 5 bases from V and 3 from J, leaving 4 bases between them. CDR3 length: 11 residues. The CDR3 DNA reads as TGTGCCAGCAGTCACAAAGAGACCCAGTACTTC. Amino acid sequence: CASSHKETQYF.

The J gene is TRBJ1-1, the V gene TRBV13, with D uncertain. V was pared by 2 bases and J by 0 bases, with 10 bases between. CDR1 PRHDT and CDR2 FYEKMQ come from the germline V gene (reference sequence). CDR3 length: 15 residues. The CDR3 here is CASSLKRQMNTEAFF. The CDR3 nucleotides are TGTGCCAGCAGCTTAAAGCGGCAAATGAACACTGAAGCTTTCTTT. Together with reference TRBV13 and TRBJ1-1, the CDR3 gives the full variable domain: AAGVIQSPRHLIKEKRETATLKCYPIPRHDTVYWYQQGPGQDPQFLISFYEKMQSDKGSIPDRFSAQQFSDYHSELNMSSLELGDSALYFCASSLKRQMNTEAFFGQGTRLTVV.

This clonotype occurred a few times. This CDR3 reads CSAPAGARFYNEQFF. The CDR3 region has the DNA TGCAGTGCTCCAGCGGGGGCTCGATTCTACAATGAGCAGTTCTTC. The chain recombines TRBV20-1 with TRBJ2-1; 8 bases match TRBD2. Germline CDR1 and CDR2: DFQATT and SNEGSKA (reference sequence). V trimming: 5 bases; J trimming: 3 bases; junction bases outside the gene matches: 9. The CDR3 contains 15 residues.

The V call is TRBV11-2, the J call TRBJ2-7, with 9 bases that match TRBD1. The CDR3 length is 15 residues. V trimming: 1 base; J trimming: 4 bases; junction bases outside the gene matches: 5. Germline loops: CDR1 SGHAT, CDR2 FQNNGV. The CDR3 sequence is CASSLGRGTGYEQYF. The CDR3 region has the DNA TGTGCCAGCAGCTTAGGGCGGGGGACAGGGTACGAGCAGTACTTC.

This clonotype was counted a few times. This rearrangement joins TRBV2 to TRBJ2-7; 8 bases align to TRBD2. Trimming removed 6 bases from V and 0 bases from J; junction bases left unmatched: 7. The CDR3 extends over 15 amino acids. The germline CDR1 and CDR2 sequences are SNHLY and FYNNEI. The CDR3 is CASSRPGLGSYEQYF. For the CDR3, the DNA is TGTGCCAGCAGCCGACCGGGACTAGGCTCCTACGAGCAGTACTTC.